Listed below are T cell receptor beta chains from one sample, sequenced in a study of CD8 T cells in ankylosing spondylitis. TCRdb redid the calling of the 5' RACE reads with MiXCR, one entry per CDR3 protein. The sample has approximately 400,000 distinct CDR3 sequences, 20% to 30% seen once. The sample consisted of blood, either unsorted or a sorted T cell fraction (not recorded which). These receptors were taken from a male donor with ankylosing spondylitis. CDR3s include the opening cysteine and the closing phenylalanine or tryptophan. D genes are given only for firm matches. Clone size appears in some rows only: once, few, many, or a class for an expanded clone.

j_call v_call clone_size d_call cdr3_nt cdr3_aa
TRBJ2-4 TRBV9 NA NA TGTGCCAGCAGCTCAAGTCAGGGGACCAAAAACATTCAGTACTTC CASSSSQGTKNIQYF
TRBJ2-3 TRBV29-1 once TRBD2 TGCAGCGTAGGCAATAGCGGGAGTGGCACAGATACGCAGTATTTT CSVGNSGSGTDTQYF
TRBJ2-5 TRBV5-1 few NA TGCGCCAGCAGCTTGACCGGGGGTCAACAGACCCAGTACTTC CASSLTGGQQTQYF
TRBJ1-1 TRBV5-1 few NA TGCGCCAGCAGCCCAATGAGTCCCGGGGCCACTGAAGCTTTCTTT CASSPMSPGATEAFF
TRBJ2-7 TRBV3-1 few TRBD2 TGTGCCAGCAGCCAAGATGTCGGCGGGAGCTCCTACGAGCAGTACTTC CASSQDVGGSSYEQYF
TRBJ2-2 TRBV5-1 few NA TGCGCCAGCAGCACGGGACGGAGCGGGGAGCTGTTTTTT CASSTGRSGELFF
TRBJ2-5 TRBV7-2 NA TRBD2 TGTGCCAGCAGCCCAAGAGCGAGCGGGAGAGTAGAGACCCAGTACTTC CASSPRASGRVETQYF
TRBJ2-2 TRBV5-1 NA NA TGCGCCAGCAGCGAGGGATGGACCGGGGAGCTGTTTTTT CASSEGWTGELFF
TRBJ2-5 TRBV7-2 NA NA TGTGCCAGCAGCTGGGACTTTGAAGAGACCCAGTACTTC CASSWDFEETQYF
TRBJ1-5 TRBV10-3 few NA TGTGCCATCAGTGGGCAGGGAAGCAATCAGCCCCAGCATTTT CAISGQGSNQPQHF
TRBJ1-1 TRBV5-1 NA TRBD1 TGCGCCAGCAGCCCCTTAGACAGGGGAGGACAAGCTTTCTTT CASSPLDRGGQAFF
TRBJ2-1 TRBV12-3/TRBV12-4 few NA TGTGCCAGCAGCCCCTCCGGACTCGGCTACAATGAGCAGTTCTTC CASSPSGLGYNEQFF
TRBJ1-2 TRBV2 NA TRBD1 TGTGCCAGCAGTGGGGGGACAGGGATAAGCTACACCTTC CASSGGTGISYTF
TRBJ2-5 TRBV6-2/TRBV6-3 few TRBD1 TGTGCCAGCAGTCGTAACCCGGGACAGGGTGAGACCCAGTACTTC CASSRNPGQGETQYF
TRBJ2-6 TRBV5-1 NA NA TGCGCCAGCAGCTTGGGTCAGGCTAGCTCTGGGGCCAACGTCCTGACTTTC CASSLGQASSGANVLTF
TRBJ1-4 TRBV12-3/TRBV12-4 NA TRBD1 TGTGCCAGCAGTTTGGGACAGGGATATCTCGGACTGTTTTTT CASSLGQGYLGLFF
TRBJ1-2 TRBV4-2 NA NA TGTGCCAGCAGCCAAGCCCCTGGGGCCCGGGGTGGCTACACCTTC CASSQAPGARGGYTF
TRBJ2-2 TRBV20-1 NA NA TGCAGTGCTAGAGACCGAATAGCAAACACCGGGGAGCTGTTTTTT CSARDRIANTGELFF
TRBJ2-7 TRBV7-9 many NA TGTGCCAGCAGCCTTAGTACCTACGAGCAGTACTTC CASSLSTYEQYF
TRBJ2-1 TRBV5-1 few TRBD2 TGCGCCAGCAGCTCCGGGACTAGCGGGAGGGGCTGGTCCAATGAGCAGTTCTTC CASSSGTSGRGWSNEQFF
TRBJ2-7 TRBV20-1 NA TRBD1 TGCAGTGCTTCCCACAGGGGAAGGACCTACGAGCAGTACTTC CSASHRGRTYEQYF
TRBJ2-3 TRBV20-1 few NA TGCAGTGCTGGATTTAGCACAGATACGCAGTATTTT CSAGFSTDTQYF
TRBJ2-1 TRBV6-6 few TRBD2 TGTGCCAGCAGTTACACTAGCGGGGGGGAGTTCTTC CASSYTSGGEFF
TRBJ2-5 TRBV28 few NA TGTGCCAGCAGTAGGTCCGGGACCCAGCGAGAGACCCAGTACTTC CASSRSGTQRETQYF
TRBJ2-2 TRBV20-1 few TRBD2 TGCAGTGCTGGGGGACTAGCGGGAGATGGCACCGGGGAGCTGTTTTTT CSAGGLAGDGTGELFF
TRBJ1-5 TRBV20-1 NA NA TGCAGTGCTAGCAAGCCGGACAGCGGGGATCAGCCCCAGCATTTT CSASKPDSGDQPQHF
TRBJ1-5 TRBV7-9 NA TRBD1 TGTGCCAGCAGCCGGGGACAGCCCGATCAGCCCCAGCATTTT CASSRGQPDQPQHF
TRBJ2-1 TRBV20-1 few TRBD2 TGCAGTGCTCGGCTAGCGGGTGTCTACAATGAGCAGTTCTTC CSARLAGVYNEQFF
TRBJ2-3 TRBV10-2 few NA TGCGCCAGCAGAGAGACAGGTAGCACAGATACGCAGTATTTT CASRETGSTDTQYF
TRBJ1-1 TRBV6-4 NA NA TGTGCCAGCATTTTTCCCTCGGGACACCAGAACACTGAAGCTTTCTTT CASIFPSGHQNTEAFF
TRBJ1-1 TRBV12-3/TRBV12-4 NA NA TGTGCCAGCAGTTCAGGGCCGATAGGAGCTTTCTTT CASSSGPIGAFF
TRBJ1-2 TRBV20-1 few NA TGCAGTGCGCCGTTTGGGGCTGGTAACTATGGCTACACCTTC CSAPFGAGNYGYTF
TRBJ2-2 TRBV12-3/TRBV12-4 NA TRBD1 TGTGCCAGCAGTTTAGGCCAGGGGGTTAACACCGGGGAGCTGTTTTTT CASSLGQGVNTGELFF
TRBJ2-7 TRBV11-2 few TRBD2 TGTGCCAGCAGCTTAGAGAGACTAGCGGGAGTCCCCTACGAGCAGTACTTC CASSLERLAGVPYEQYF
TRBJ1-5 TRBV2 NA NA TGTGCCAGCAGTGAAGTTTTGGCAGGGGATCAGCCCCAGCATTTT CASSEVLAGDQPQHF
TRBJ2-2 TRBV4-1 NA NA TGCGCCAGCAGCCAAGATTTGATGAACACCGGGGAGCTGTTTTTT CASSQDLMNTGELFF
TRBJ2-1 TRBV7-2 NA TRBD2 TGTGCCAGCAACGCGGGACTAGTGAGCAATGAGCAGTTCTTC CASNAGLVSNEQFF
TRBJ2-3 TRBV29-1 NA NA TGCAGCGTCCAGCCAATGACAGTAAGCACAGATACGCAGTATTTT CSVQPMTVSTDTQYF
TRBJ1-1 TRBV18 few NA TGTGCCAGCTCACCTGCCCGGGACATATCCCGAGTTGAAGCTTTCTTT CASSPARDISRVEAFF
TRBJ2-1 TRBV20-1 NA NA TGCAGTGCTAGAGATTCTAGCGCATATTACAATGAGCAGTTCTTC CSARDSSAYYNEQFF
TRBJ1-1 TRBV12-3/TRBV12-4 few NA TGTGCCAGCAGTTACACCCACGGAGAAGGGGGAGGCACTGAAGCTTTCTTT CASSYTHGEGGGTEAFF
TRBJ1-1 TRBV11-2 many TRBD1 TGTGCCAGCAGCAAGCGGACAGGGAGCACTGAAGCTTTCTTT CASSKRTGSTEAFF